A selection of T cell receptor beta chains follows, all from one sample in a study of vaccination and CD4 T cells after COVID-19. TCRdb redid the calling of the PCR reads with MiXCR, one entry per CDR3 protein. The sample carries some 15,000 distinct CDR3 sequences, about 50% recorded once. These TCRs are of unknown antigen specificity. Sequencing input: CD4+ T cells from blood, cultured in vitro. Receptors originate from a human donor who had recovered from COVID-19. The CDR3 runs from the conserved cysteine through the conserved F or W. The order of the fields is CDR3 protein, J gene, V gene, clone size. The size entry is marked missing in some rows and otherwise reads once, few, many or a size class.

CDR3: CASTLGGYGYTF; J: TRBJ1-2; V: TRBV28; size: -
CDR3: CATSDSHREQFF; J: TRBJ2-1; V: TRBV24-1; size: -
CDR3: CASSLGEGAEQYF; J: TRBJ2-7; V: TRBV27; size: -
CDR3: CASRRSFTGELFF; J: TRBJ2-2; V: TRBV28; size: -
CDR3: CSAGTTGGGGYTF; J: TRBJ1-2; V: TRBV20-1; size: few
CDR3: CASSDRKNTEAFF; J: TRBJ1-1; V: TRBV6-1; size: -
CDR3: CASSLEVYGRYEQYF; J: TRBJ2-7; V: TRBV7-9; size: -
CDR3: CASSDGAGGTDTQYF; J: TRBJ2-3; V: TRBV6-4; size: -
CDR3: CSASRSNSGANVLTF; J: TRBJ2-6; V: TRBV20-1; size: -
CDR3: CSVEAALPGGLYNEQFF; J: TRBJ2-1; V: TRBV29-1; size: once
CDR3: CASSSKLYGYTF; J: TRBJ1-2; V: TRBV12-3/TRBV12-4; size: -
CDR3: CASSPTSGPTNEQFF; J: TRBJ2-1; V: TRBV5-1; size: -
CDR3: CSASRPTAYRVGVFWSNQPQHF; J: TRBJ1-5; V: TRBV20-1; size: few
CDR3: CASSFEGRSYEQYF; J: TRBJ2-7; V: TRBV3-1; size: -
CDR3: CASSQDGILGTEAFF; J: TRBJ1-1; V: TRBV4-2; size: -
CDR3: CASRKTGGAYEQYF; J: TRBJ2-7; V: TRBV6-1; size: -
CDR3: CASRAVGLQETQYF; J: TRBJ2-5; V: TRBV21-1; size: once
CDR3: CASSLRTHEQFF; J: TRBJ2-1; V: TRBV27; size: -
CDR3: CASKTGTPPFYEQYF; J: TRBJ2-7; V: TRBV27; size: -
CDR3: CASSESGLESENEQFF; J: TRBJ2-1; V: TRBV2; size: -
CDR3: CASSVTRTSGSNEQFF; J: TRBJ2-1; V: TRBV7-3; size: -
CDR3: CAWSLVGAGNTEAFF; J: TRBJ1-1; V: TRBV30; size: -
CDR3: CASSPLGDRGTYEQYF; J: TRBJ2-7; V: TRBV19; size: -
CDR3: CSARATSPGHEGRRTDTQYF; J: TRBJ2-3; V: TRBV20-1; size: few
CDR3: CACTWPGLVTGELFF; J: TRBJ2-2; V: TRBV30; size: -
CDR3: CAISFQGKNTEAFF; J: TRBJ1-1; V: TRBV10-3; size: few
CDR3: CASFTGGPGELFF; J: TRBJ2-2; V: TRBV7-9; size: -
CDR3: CASGNRPQGTYNEQFF; J: TRBJ2-1; V: TRBV6-1; size: -
CDR3: CASSLSGIGQETQYF; J: TRBJ2-5; V: TRBV28; size: few
CDR3: CATSARPGSEAFF; J: TRBJ1-1; V: TRBV24-1; size: few
CDR3: CAWRQRSKDTIYF; J: TRBJ1-3; V: TRBV30; size: once
CDR3: CASSPWSSTDTQYF; J: TRBJ2-3; V: TRBV2; size: few
CDR3: CASGQPSSGNTIYF; J: TRBJ1-3; V: TRBV28; size: -
CDR3: CASSKDRGGADTQYF; J: TRBJ2-3; V: TRBV4-2; size: -
CDR3: CSAGSISGNTIYF; J: TRBJ1-3; V: TRBV20-1; size: few
CDR3: CASSLGGQISNSPLHF; J: TRBJ1-6; V: TRBV7-2; size: few
CDR3: CASSSTTGGTEAFF; J: TRBJ1-1; V: TRBV27; size: few
CDR3: CAWGGDRRGEQYF; J: TRBJ2-7; V: TRBV30; size: -
CDR3: CASRSPGELGYTF; J: TRBJ1-2; V: TRBV12-3/TRBV12-4; size: few
CDR3: CASSRPPRLDTDTQYF; J: TRBJ2-3; V: TRBV7-8; size: -